This TCR beta chain was captured in a study of early T cells in non-severe SARS-CoV-2 infection. Germline CDR1 and CDR2: SGHDT and YYEEEE. The CDR3 contains 16 residues. Trimming took 4 bases from V and 5 from J, leaving 18 bases between them. Unique molecular identifier tags were affixed to discrete cDNA molecules. TCRdb fed the 5' RACE reads into MiXCR, producing one record per CDR3 protein. This sample has about 55,000 distinct CDR3 sequences, with under 15% found just once. This chain joins TRBV5-6 and TRBJ2-2; possibly TRBD2 for D (6 bases). The sample was whole blood, taken at baseline. The TCR comes from an adult who was a healthcare worker with PCR-confirmed SARS-CoV-2 infection or an uninfected control (not recorded which). CDR3 loop: CASSQDETSITGELFF. The CDR3 nucleotides are TGTGCCAGCAGCCAGGATGAGACTAGTATAACCGGGGAGCTGTTTTTT.